Listed below are T cell receptor beta chains from one sample, sequenced in a study of blood T cells in healthy people across ages. One entry per CDR3 protein results from TCRdb running MiXCR on the 5' RACE reads. The sample yields about 640,000 distinct CDR3 sequences, approximately 59% seen once. The sample consisted of blood. Source of these receptors: a man aged 60-69 years in good health. The CDR3 runs from the conserved cysteine through the conserved F or W. The D gene is left open where the match is weak. Clone size is given for some rows only: seen once, a few or many times, or a class if the clone is expanded.

>TRBJ2-1|TRBD2|TRBV20-1|once
TGCAGTGCTGGGGGACTAGCGGGGGACAATGAGCAGTTCTTC
CSAGGLAGDNEQFF
>TRBJ2-1|TRBD1|TRBV6-2/TRBV6-3|.
TGTGCCAGCAGTACAGACAGGGGAGGCTACAATGAGCAGTTCTTC
CASSTDRGGYNEQFF
>TRBJ2-5|.|TRBV4-1|few
TGCGCCAGCAGCCAAGTGGGGGTCCAAGAGACCCAGTACTTC
CASSQVGVQETQYF
>TRBJ2-3|.|TRBV7-2|many
TGTGCCAGCAGCCCTGGGGTTAATACAGATACGCAGTATTTT
CASSPGVNTDTQYF
>TRBJ2-7|TRBD1|TRBV24-1|once
TGTGCCACCAGTGATGGGGACAGATACTACAATGAGCAGTACTTC
CATSDGDRYYNEQYF
>TRBJ1-2|.|TRBV7-9|.
TGTGCCAGCACCGGCTCTGGGGGTGGAGGCTACACCTTC
CASTGSGGGGYTF
>TRBJ2-7|.|TRBV9|.
TGTGCCAGCAGCGTAGATGCCAGCTTGTCCTACGAGCAGTACTTC
CASSVDASLSYEQYF
>TRBJ2-3|.|TRBV20-1|.
TGCAGTGCCCTTCTAGCAGCCACAGATACGCAGTATTTT
CSALLAATDTQYF
>TRBJ2-1|.|TRBV12-3/TRBV12-4|.
TGTGCCAGCAGGCTTAGCCGAAGCTCCTACAATGAGCAGTTCTTC
CASRLSRSSYNEQFF
>TRBJ1-4|.|TRBV9|.
TGTGCCAGCAGCGTAGCCGGGGGGGCTAATGAAAAACTGTTTTTT
CASSVAGGANEKLFF
>TRBJ2-1|TRBD2|TRBV28|.
TGTGCCAGCACTGGGGGGGGACCGCTCCTTTACAATGAGCAGTTCTTC
CASTGGGPLLYNEQFF
>TRBJ2-7|.|TRBV5-1|.
TGCGCCAGCAGCTTGGGGGCGAACTCCTGCAATGAGCAGTACTTC
CASSLGANSCNEQYF
>TRBJ2-7|.|TRBV29-1|few
TGCAGCGTCGGGAACACAGGGGGGGGCTCCTACGAGCAGTACTTC
CSVGNTGGGSYEQYF
>TRBJ2-1|.|TRBV6-1|few
TGTGCCAGCAGGTCCCCACTTGGCAGGGCTGGTATGGGTGAGCAGTTCTTC
CASRSPLGRAGMGEQFF
>TRBJ2-5|TRBD2|TRBV4-2|.
TGTGCCAGCAGCCAAGATTCGGCTAGCGGGGGTGGTGAGACCCAGTACTTC
CASSQDSASGGGETQYF
>TRBJ2-7|.|TRBV7-6|.
TGTGCCAGCAGCCAAACTCCGGGACCCGAGCAGTACTTC
CASSQTPGPEQYF
>TRBJ2-3|TRBD2|TRBV12-3/TRBV12-4|once
TGTGCCAGCAGTTTGCCCTTTGCAGCGCTAGCGGGGGGAACAGATACGCAGTATTTT
CASSLPFAALAGGTDTQYF
>TRBJ2-3|.|TRBV9|.
TGTGCCAGCAGCGAAGGGGGGCTAGCAGATACGCAGTATTTT
CASSEGGLADTQYF
>TRBJ2-5|TRBD2|TRBV5-1|.
TGCGCCAGCAGCGCACCGGGACTAGGACCAGAGACCCAGTACTTC
CASSAPGLGPETQYF
>TRBJ1-1|.|TRBV29-1|few
TGCAGCGTGACCCGCGGTGGGGGCGGGAACACTGAAGCTTTCTTT
CSVTRGGGGNTEAFF
>TRBJ2-1|TRBD1|TRBV4-1|.
TGCGCCAGCAGCCGACCAGACAGGGGCTACGATGAGCAGTTCTTC
CASSRPDRGYDEQFF
>TRBJ2-5|.|TRBV7-9|.
TGTGCCAGCAGCTTAGTCGTCAGTCAAGAGACCCAGTACTTC
CASSLVVSQETQYF
>TRBJ2-5|.|TRBV29-1|many
TGCAGCGTTGCAGGGGGACTCACGTACCAAGAGACCCAGTACTTC
CSVAGGLTYQETQYF
>TRBJ1-2|TRBD1|TRBV28|few
TGTGCCAGCAGGTCCGGGACAGGGACTGAGGGCTACACCTTC
CASRSGTGTEGYTF
>TRBJ1-5|TRBD1|TRBV27|.
TGTGCCAGCATACAGGGGCAGGCTAATCAGCCCCAGCATTTT
CASIQGQANQPQHF
>TRBJ1-2|.|TRBV2|.
TGTGCCAGCACCCAGGGAGGGGTAGGCTATGGCCACACCTTC
CASTQGGVGYGHTF
>TRBJ2-7|.|TRBV5-1|.
TGCGCCAGCAGCGTCAGTCACATAACCTACGAGCAGTACTTC
CASSVSHITYEQYF
>TRBJ2-7|TRBD2|TRBV29-1|.
TGCACCTCCTCGAGGGGTAGCGGGGGTTACAATGAGCAGTACTTC
CTSSRGSGGYNEQYF
>TRBJ2-3|TRBD2|TRBV7-9|.
TGTGCCATTAAGGGACTAGCGACAGATACGCAGTATTTT
CAIKGLATDTQYF
>TRBJ2-1|TRBD2|TRBV6-5|.
TGTGCCAGCAGTACTCGGACTAGCGAGGGGCTTGGTGAGCAGTTCTTC
CASSTRTSEGLGEQFF
>TRBJ2-7|.|TRBV12-3/TRBV12-4|.
TGTGCCAGCAGAGCCGGGACAGCGGGCTCCTACGAGCAGTACTTC
CASRAGTAGSYEQYF
>TRBJ1-2|.|TRBV4-1|.
TGCGCCAGTACCGACAGAGTTGGTATAGGCTACACCTTC
CASTDRVGIGYTF